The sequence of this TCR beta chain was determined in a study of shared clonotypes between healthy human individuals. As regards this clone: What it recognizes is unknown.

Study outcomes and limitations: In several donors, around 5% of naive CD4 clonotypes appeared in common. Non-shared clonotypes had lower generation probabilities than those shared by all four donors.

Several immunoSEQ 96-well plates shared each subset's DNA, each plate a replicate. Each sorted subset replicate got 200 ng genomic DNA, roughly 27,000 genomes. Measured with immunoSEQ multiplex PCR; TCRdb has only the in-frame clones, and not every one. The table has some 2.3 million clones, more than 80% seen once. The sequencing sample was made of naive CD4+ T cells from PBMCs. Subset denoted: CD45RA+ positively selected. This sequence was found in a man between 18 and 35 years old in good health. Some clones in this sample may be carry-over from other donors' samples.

CDR3 residues: CASSQSGLYEQYF. The DNA of the CDR3 is TGTGCCAGCAGCCAATCCGGCCTATACGAGCAGTACTTC. The chain uses TRBV16 and TRBJ2-7; D is unresolved. CDR1 and CDR2 (germline): KGHSY, FQNENV. This CDR3 is 13 amino acids long. Deletions cut 0 bases from V and 4 bases from J, with 7 bases between.